These T cell receptor beta chains were read from a single sample in a study of cytomegalovirus exposure and HLA in healthy donors. The repertoire was sequenced with immunoSEQ multiplex PCR; TCRdb's copy has only in-frame clones and lacks some. This sample has more than 85,000 clones; approximately 82% occur once, and the top ten carry approximately 8.2%. What was sequenced was PBMCs. The receptors come from a man in his forties in good health and CMV-seropositive. Each CDR3 is given with its conserved first and last residue. The D gene is left open where the match is weak. Size is omitted from some rows. Given values are once, few, many or a class for expanded clones.

j_gene: TRBJ2-7
v_gene: TRBV7-2
d_gene: .
abundance: .
CDR3nt: TGTGCCAGCAGCGGAAGGGCAGGGGACTACGAGCAGTACTTC
CDR3aa: CASSGRAGDYEQYF

j_gene: TRBJ2-1
v_gene: TRBV7-2
d_gene: TRBD2
abundance: .
CDR3nt: TGTGCCAGCAGCTCGGGACTAGCGGGGGGAGGTCTGTTCTTC
CDR3aa: CASSSGLAGGGLFF

j_gene: TRBJ1-2
v_gene: TRBV11-3
d_gene: .
abundance: .
CDR3nt: TGTGCCAGCAGCCAACCTACTTTCAGGGGATCTAACTATGGCTACACCTTC
CDR3aa: CASSQPTFRGSNYGYTF

j_gene: TRBJ2-7
v_gene: TRBV9
d_gene: .
abundance: once
CDR3nt: TGTGCCAGCAGCCATGGACAGGCCGCGGGGTACGAGCAGTACTTC
CDR3aa: CASSHGQAAGYEQYF

j_gene: TRBJ2-5
v_gene: TRBV5-1
d_gene: TRBD1
abundance: .
CDR3nt: TGCGCCAGCAGCTCAGGGACAGGGGGACAGGAGACCCAGTACTTC
CDR3aa: CASSSGTGGQETQYF

j_gene: TRBJ2-2
v_gene: TRBV18
d_gene: TRBD2
abundance: .
CDR3nt: TGTGCCAGCTCACCATGGCAGACGGGAGGCACCGGGGAGCTGTTTTTT
CDR3aa: CASSPWQTGGTGELFF

j_gene: TRBJ2-7
v_gene: TRBV19
d_gene: .
abundance: .
CDR3nt: TGTGCCAGTAGTATTGACCTGGCGGGACCGATCTACGAGCAGTACTTC
CDR3aa: CASSIDLAGPIYEQYF

j_gene: TRBJ1-5
v_gene: TRBV19
d_gene: .
abundance: .
CDR3nt: TGTGCCAGTAGTATGTGGAGGGAGGGAGGTCAGCCCCAGCATTTT
CDR3aa: CASSMWREGGQPQHF

j_gene: TRBJ2-3
v_gene: TRBV6-4
d_gene: TRBD1
abundance: few
CDR3nt: TGTGCCAGGCATAACGAACAGGGGCCCACAGATACGCAGTATTTT
CDR3aa: CARHNEQGPTDTQYF

j_gene: TRBJ1-6
v_gene: TRBV19
d_gene: .
abundance: .
CDR3nt: TGTGCCAGTAGTATTGCCGGGTTCTATAATTCACCCCTCCACTTT
CDR3aa: CASSIAGFYNSPLHF

j_gene: TRBJ2-7
v_gene: TRBV4-3
d_gene: TRBD2
abundance: .
CDR3nt: TGCGCCAGCAGCCAAGATCTCACTAGCGGGACAAGGACAGGCGAGCAGTACTTC
CDR3aa: CASSQDLTSGTRTGEQYF

j_gene: TRBJ1-2
v_gene: TRBV7-6
d_gene: TRBD1
abundance: .
CDR3nt: TGTGCCAGCAGCTTAGGGTGGACAGGGGGCTGGTATGGCTACACCTTC
CDR3aa: CASSLGWTGGWYGYTF

j_gene: TRBJ1-6
v_gene: TRBV5-6
d_gene: .
abundance: .
CDR3nt: TGTGCCAGCAGCAGGAGCGGTGGAAACCGGGCTAATTCACCCCTCCACTTT
CDR3aa: CASSRSGGNRANSPLHF

j_gene: TRBJ1-3
v_gene: TRBV6-1
d_gene: .
abundance: many
CDR3nt: TGTGCCAGCAGTGAAACGGTTGGAAACACCATATATTTT
CDR3aa: CASSETVGNTIYF

j_gene: TRBJ1-2
v_gene: TRBV19
d_gene: TRBD1
abundance: .
CDR3nt: TGTGCCAGTAGTACGCGGGCAGGGGGCGATGGCTACACCTTC
CDR3aa: CASSTRAGGDGYTF

j_gene: TRBJ1-2
v_gene: TRBV19
d_gene: .
abundance: .
CDR3nt: TGTGCCAGTAGTACAAGGGCAGGGCCTAACTATGGCTACACCTTC
CDR3aa: CASSTRAGPNYGYTF

j_gene: TRBJ2-7
v_gene: TRBV7-6
d_gene: .
abundance: few
CDR3nt: TGTGCCAGCAGCCCCAGGGAAAGGTCGACGCCCCACGAGCAGTACTTC
CDR3aa: CASSPRERSTPHEQYF

j_gene: TRBJ2-1
v_gene: TRBV10-1
d_gene: TRBD2
abundance: .
CDR3nt: TGCGCCAGCAGTGAGTCGGCTCTAGCGGGAGGTTATGAGCAGTTCTTC
CDR3aa: CASSESALAGGYEQFF

j_gene: TRBJ2-3
v_gene: TRBV5-6
d_gene: .
abundance: .
CDR3nt: TGTGCCAGCAGCCGGGAGAGACCTAGCACAGATACGCAGTATTTT
CDR3aa: CASSRERPSTDTQYF

j_gene: TRBJ1-2
v_gene: TRBV30
d_gene: TRBD1
abundance: .
CDR3nt: TGTGCCTGGAGGAGGGGACAGGGGGCGAACTATGGCTACACCTTC
CDR3aa: CAWRRGQGANYGYTF

j_gene: TRBJ2-2
v_gene: TRBV18
d_gene: TRBD1
abundance: .
CDR3nt: TGTGCCAGCTCGCCGGGACAGGGTACCGGGGAGCTGTTTTTT
CDR3aa: CASSPGQGTGELFF

j_gene: TRBJ2-1
v_gene: TRBV6-6
d_gene: TRBD2
abundance: .
CDR3nt: TGTGCCAGCAGTTGGGGGACTAGCCAGGGTGAGCAGTTCTTC
CDR3aa: CASSWGTSQGEQFF

j_gene: TRBJ2-7
v_gene: TRBV27
d_gene: .
abundance: .
CDR3nt: TGTGCCAGCGCCCGGGGGAGCTCCTACGAGCAGTACTTC
CDR3aa: CASARGSSYEQYF

j_gene: TRBJ2-3
v_gene: TRBV4-2
d_gene: .
abundance: .
CDR3nt: TGTGCCAGCAGCCAAGGGGGACAAGGCGCAGATACGCAGTATTTT
CDR3aa: CASSQGGQGADTQYF

j_gene: TRBJ2-3
v_gene: TRBV15
d_gene: TRBD2
abundance: .
CDR3nt: TGTGCCACCAGCAGAGAAGCGGGAGGGGCGGCAGATACGCAGTATTTT
CDR3aa: CATSREAGGAADTQYF

j_gene: TRBJ1-4
v_gene: TRBV29-1
d_gene: .
abundance: few
CDR3nt: TGCAGCGTTGCAAGGGAGCCTAATGAAAAACTGTTTTTT
CDR3aa: CSVAREPNEKLFF

j_gene: TRBJ2-7
v_gene: TRBV7-7
d_gene: TRBD2
abundance: .
CDR3nt: TGTGCTAGCAGCCCAGGACCGGGGGGGGCAGGAGAGCAGTACTTC
CDR3aa: CASSPGPGGAGEQYF

j_gene: TRBJ2-5
v_gene: TRBV30
d_gene: .
abundance: .
CDR3nt: TGTACTGGCGGGCAAGAGACCCAGTACTTC
CDR3aa: CTGGQETQYF

j_gene: TRBJ2-7
v_gene: TRBV5-4
d_gene: TRBD2
abundance: .
CDR3nt: TGTGCCAGCAGCATAGGGACTAGCGGGATATACGAGCAGTACTTC
CDR3aa: CASSIGTSGIYEQYF

j_gene: TRBJ1-1
v_gene: TRBV2
d_gene: .
abundance: few
CDR3nt: TGTGCCAGCAGCGCACAGGGTAGGGACACTGAAGCTTTCTTT
CDR3aa: CASSAQGRDTEAFF

j_gene: TRBJ2-3
v_gene: TRBV7-6
d_gene: .
abundance: .
CDR3nt: TGTGCCAGCAGCTTAAACCCGGGAACGAACACAGATACGCAGTATTTT
CDR3aa: CASSLNPGTNTDTQYF

j_gene: TRBJ2-7
v_gene: TRBV7-2
d_gene: .
abundance: once
CDR3nt: TGTGCCAGCAGCTTAGCTCCGGGTCCCTACGAGCAGTACTTC
CDR3aa: CASSLAPGPYEQYF

j_gene: TRBJ2-1
v_gene: TRBV11-1
d_gene: TRBD2
abundance: .
CDR3nt: TGTGCCAGCAGCTTAGTGTCAGCGGGAGGGCCCAATAATGAGCAGTTCTTC
CDR3aa: CASSLVSAGGPNNEQFF

j_gene: TRBJ2-7
v_gene: TRBV6-1
d_gene: .
abundance: .
CDR3nt: TGTGCCAGCACCTCGTCCTACGAGCAGTACTTC
CDR3aa: CASTSSYEQYF

j_gene: TRBJ1-1
v_gene: TRBV25-1
d_gene: TRBD1
abundance: .
CDR3nt: TGTGCCAGCAGTTTTCCCGGGACAGGGGTGTCTGAAGCTTTCTTT
CDR3aa: CASSFPGTGVSEAFF

j_gene: TRBJ1-3
v_gene: TRBV6-5
d_gene: .
abundance: .
CDR3nt: TGTGCCAGCAGTTATCAGGGGAACTCTGGAAACACCATATATTTT
CDR3aa: CASSYQGNSGNTIYF

j_gene: TRBJ2-7
v_gene: TRBV19
d_gene: TRBD1
abundance: .
CDR3nt: TGTGCCAGTAGTCTATACCGGACAGGGGGCAAATACGAGCAGTACTTC
CDR3aa: CASSLYRTGGKYEQYF

j_gene: TRBJ2-7
v_gene: TRBV12-5
d_gene: TRBD1
abundance: .
CDR3nt: TGTGCTAGTGGTTTGACCCAGGGACAGGGAACTTCCTACGAGCAGTACTTC
CDR3aa: CASGLTQGQGTSYEQYF

j_gene: TRBJ1-4
v_gene: TRBV25-1
d_gene: .
abundance: .
CDR3nt: TGTGCCAGCAGTAGACAGGTCGTAAACAATGAAAAACTGTTTTTT
CDR3aa: CASSRQVVNNEKLFF

j_gene: TRBJ2-1
v_gene: TRBV18
d_gene: .
abundance: .
CDR3nt: TGTGCCAGCTCACCACCGGAGTTCAATGAGCAGTTCTTC
CDR3aa: CASSPPEFNEQFF

j_gene: TRBJ2-5
v_gene: TRBV7-2
d_gene: TRBD1
abundance: .
CDR3nt: TGTGCCAGCAGCTTAAGGACAGGGGGAGAGACCCAGTACTTC
CDR3aa: CASSLRTGGETQYF

j_gene: TRBJ1-5
v_gene: TRBV4-3
d_gene: TRBD1
abundance: .
CDR3nt: TGCGCCAGCAGCCAAGGCGGGACAGGGGGCGATCAGCCCCAGCATTTT
CDR3aa: CASSQGGTGGDQPQHF

j_gene: TRBJ1-1
v_gene: TRBV2
d_gene: .
abundance: .
CDR3nt: TGTGCCAGCATCTCAGGGAGGACTGAAGCTTTCTTT
CDR3aa: CASISGRTEAFF

j_gene: TRBJ1-4
v_gene: TRBV28
d_gene: TRBD1
abundance: .
CDR3nt: TGTGCCAGCAGTCTTCCTGGGACAGCGGATGAAAAACTGTTTTTT
CDR3aa: CASSLPGTADEKLFF

j_gene: TRBJ1-5
v_gene: TRBV6-5
d_gene: TRBD1
abundance: .
CDR3nt: TGTGCCAGCAGTGGGACAGGGAATCAGCCCCAGCATTTT
CDR3aa: CASSGTGNQPQHF